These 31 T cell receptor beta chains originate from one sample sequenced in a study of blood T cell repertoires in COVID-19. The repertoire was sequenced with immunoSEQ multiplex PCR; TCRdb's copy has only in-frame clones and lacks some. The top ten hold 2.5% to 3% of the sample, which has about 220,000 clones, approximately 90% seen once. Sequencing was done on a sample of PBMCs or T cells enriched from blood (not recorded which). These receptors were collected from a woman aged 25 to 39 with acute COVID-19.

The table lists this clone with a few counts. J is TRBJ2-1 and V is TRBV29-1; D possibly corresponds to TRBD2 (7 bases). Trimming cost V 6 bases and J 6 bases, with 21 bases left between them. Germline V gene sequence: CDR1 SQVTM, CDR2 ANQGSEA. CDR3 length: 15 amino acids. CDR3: CSVAYPEGGGNEQFF. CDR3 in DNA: TGCAGCGTCGCATATCCGGAGGGAGGGGGCAATGAGCAGTTCTTC.

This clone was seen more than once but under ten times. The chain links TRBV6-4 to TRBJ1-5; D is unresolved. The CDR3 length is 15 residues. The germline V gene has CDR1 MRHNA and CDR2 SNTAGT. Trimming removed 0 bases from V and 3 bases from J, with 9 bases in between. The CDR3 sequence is CASSDSSGDNQPQHF. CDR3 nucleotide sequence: TGTGCCAGCAGTGACTCGAGCGGGGACAATCAGCCCCAGCATTTT.

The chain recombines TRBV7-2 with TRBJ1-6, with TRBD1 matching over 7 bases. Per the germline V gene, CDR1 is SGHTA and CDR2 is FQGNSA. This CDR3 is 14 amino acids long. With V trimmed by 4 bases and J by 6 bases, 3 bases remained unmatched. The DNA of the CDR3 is TGTGCCAGCAGCTGGGACAGCGGTAATTCACCCCTCCACTTT. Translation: CASSWDSGNSPLHF.

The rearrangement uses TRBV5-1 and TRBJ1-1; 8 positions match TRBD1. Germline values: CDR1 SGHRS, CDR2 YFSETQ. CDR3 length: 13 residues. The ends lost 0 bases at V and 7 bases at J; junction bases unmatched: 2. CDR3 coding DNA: TGCGCCAGCAGCTTGGCCGACAGGGGTGAAGCTTTCTTT. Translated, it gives CASSLADRGEAFF.

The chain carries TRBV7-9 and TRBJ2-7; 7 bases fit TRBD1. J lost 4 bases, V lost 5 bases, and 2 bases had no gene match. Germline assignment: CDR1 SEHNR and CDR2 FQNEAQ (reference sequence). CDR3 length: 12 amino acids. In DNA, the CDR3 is TGTGCCAGCAGCAACAGGGGATACGAGCAGTACTTC. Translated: CASSNRGYEQYF.

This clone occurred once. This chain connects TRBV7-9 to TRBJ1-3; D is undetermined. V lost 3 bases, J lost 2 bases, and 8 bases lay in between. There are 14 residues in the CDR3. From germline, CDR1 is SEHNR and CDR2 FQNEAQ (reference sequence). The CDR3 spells CASSFDTPGNTIYF. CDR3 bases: TGTGCCAGCAGCTTTGACACTCCTGGAAACACCATATATTTT.

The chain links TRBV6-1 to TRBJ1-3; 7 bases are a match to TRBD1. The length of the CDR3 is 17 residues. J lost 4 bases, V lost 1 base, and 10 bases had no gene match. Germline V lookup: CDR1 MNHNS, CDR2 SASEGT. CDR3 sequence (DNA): TGTGCCAGCAGTGAAGTTTCGGTCAGGGGGACCGGAAACACCATATATTTT. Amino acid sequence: CASSEVSVRGTGNTIYF.

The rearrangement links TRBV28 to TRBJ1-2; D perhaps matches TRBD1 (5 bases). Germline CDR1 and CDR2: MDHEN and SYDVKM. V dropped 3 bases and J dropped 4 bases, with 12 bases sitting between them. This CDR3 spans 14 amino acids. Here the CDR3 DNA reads TGTGCCAGCAGTTTGGGGGGAATAGGCTATGGCTACACCTTC. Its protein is CASSLGGIGYGYTF.

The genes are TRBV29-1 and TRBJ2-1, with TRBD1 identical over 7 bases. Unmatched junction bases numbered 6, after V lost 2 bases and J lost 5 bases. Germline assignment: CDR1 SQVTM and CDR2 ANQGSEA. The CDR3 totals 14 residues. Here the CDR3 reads CSVEFRGRNNEQFF. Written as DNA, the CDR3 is TGCAGCGTTGAATTTAGGGGGCGGAACAATGAGCAGTTCTTC.

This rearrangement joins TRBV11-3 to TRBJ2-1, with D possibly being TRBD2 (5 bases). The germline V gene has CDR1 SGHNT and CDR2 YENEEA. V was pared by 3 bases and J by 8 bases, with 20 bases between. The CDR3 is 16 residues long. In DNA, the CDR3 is TGTGCCAGCAGCTTGAGGGCGCAGGAGAGGGTGGATGAGCAGTTCTTC. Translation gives CASSLRAQERVDEQFF.

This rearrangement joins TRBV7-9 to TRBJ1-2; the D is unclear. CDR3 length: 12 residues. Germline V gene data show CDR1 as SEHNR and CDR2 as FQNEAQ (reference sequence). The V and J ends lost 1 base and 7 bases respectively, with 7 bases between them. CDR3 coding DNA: TGTGCCAGCAGCTTAGGTTCTCGTGGCTACACCTTC. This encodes CASSLGSRGYTF.

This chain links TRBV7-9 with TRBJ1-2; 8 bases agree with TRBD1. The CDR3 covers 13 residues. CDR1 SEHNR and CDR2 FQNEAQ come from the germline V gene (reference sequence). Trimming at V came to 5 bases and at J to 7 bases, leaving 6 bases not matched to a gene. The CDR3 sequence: CASSPGQGGGYTF. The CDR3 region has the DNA TGTGCCAGCAGCCCCGGACAGGGTGGTGGCTACACCTTC.

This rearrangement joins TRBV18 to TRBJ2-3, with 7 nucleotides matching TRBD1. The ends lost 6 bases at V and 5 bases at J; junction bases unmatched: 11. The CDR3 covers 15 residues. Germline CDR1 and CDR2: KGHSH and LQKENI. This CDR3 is CASSPGQVVGDTQYF. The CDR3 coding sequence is TGTGCCAGCTCTCCCGGACAGGTGGTGGGAGATACGCAGTATTTT.

The CDR3 nucleotides are TGCGCCAGCAGCCTAGGGACAGGGCACACCGGGGAGCTGTTTTTT. Its translation: CASSLGTGHTGELFF. The rearrangement joins TRBV5-1 to TRBJ2-2; 9 bases are a match to TRBD1. The CDR3 is made up of 15 amino acids. Germline V gene lookup returns CDR1 SGHRS and CDR2 YFSETQ. V trimming: 4 bases; J trimming: 3 bases; junction bases outside the gene matches: 4.

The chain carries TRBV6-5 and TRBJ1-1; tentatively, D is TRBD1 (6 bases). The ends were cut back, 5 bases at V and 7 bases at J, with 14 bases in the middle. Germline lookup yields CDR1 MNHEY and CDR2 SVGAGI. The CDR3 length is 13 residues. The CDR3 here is CASSKQGLLEAFF. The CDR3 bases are TGTGCCAGCAGTAAACAGGGTTTGCTTGAAGCTTTCTTT.

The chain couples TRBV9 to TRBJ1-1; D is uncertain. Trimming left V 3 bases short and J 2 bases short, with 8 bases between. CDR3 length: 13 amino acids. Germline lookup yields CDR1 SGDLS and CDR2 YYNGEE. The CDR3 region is CASSESRNTEAFF. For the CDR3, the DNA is TGTGCCAGCAGCGAGTCGCGAAACACTGAAGCTTTCTTT. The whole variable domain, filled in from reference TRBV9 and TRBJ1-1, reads DSGVTQTPKHLITATGQRVTLRCSPRSGDLSVYWYQQSLDQGLQFLIQYYNGEERAKGNILERFSAQQFPDLHSELNLSSLELGDSALYFCASSESRNTEAFFGQGTRLTVV.

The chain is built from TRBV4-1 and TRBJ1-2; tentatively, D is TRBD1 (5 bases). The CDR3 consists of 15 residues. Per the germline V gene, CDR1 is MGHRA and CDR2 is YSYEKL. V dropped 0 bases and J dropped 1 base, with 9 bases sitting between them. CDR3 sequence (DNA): TGCGCCAGCAGCCAAGAACAGGTCTATAACTATGGCTACACCTTC. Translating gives CASSQEQVYNYGYTF.

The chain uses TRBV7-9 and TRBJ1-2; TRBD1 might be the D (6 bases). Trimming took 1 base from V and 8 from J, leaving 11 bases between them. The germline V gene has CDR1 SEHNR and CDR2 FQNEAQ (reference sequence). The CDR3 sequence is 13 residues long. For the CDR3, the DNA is TGTGCCAGCAGCTTAGTCAGGGGCCGAGGCTACACCTTC. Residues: CASSLVRGRGYTF. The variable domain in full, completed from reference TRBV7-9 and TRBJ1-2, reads DTGVSQNPRHKITKRGQNVTFRCDPISEHNRLYWYRQTLGQGPEFLTYFQNEAQLEKSRLLSDRFSAERPKGSFSTLEIQRTEQGDSAMYLCASSLVRGRGYTFGSGTRLTVV.

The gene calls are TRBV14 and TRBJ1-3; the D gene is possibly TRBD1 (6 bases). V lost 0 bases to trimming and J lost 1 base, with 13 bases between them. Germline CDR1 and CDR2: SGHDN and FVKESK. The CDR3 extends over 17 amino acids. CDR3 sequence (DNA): TGTGCCAGCAGCCAAGAAGGACAGCTGGAGTCTGGAAACACCATATATTTT. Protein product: CASSQEGQLESGNTIYF. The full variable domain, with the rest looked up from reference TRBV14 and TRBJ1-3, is EAGVTQFPSHSVIEKGQTVTLRCDPISGHDNLYWYRRVMGKEIKFLLHFVKESKQDESGMPNNRFLAERTGGTYSTLKVQPAELEDSGVYFCASSQEGQLESGNTIYFGEGSWLTVV.

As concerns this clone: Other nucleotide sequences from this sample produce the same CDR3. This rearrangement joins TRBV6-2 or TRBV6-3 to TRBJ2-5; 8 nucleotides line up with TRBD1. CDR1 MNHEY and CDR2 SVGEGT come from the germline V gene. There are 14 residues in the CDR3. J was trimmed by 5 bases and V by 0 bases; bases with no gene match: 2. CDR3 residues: CASSYSNRGETQYF. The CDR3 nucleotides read TGTGCCAGCAGTTACTCGAACAGGGGGGAGACCCAGTACTTC.

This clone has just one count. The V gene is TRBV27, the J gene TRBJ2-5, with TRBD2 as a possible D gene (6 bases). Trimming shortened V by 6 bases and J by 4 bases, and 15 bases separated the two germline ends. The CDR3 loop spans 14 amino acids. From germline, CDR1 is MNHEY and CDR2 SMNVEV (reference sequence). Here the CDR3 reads CASSSSRRGETQYF. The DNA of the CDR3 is TGTGCCAGCAGCTCCTCACGGCGGGGAGAGACCCAGTACTTC.

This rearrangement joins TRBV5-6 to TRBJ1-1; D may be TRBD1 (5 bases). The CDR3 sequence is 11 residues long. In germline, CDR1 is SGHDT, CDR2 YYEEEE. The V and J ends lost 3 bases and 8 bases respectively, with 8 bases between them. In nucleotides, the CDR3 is TGTGCCAGCAGCTCGTCAGGGGAAGCTTTCTTT. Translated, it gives CASSSSGEAFF.

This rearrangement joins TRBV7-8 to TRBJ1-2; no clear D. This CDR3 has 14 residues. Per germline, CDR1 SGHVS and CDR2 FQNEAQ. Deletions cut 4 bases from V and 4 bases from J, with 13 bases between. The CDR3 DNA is TGTGCCAGCAGCTCTTTGACAATGAGCTATGGCTACACCTTC. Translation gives CASSSLTMSYGYTF.

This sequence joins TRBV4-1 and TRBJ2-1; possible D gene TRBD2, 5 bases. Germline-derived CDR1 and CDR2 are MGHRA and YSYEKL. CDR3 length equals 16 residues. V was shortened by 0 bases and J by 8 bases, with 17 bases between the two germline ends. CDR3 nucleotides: TGCGCCAGCAGCCAAGATCAGGCACAGCGCGGGTATGAGCAGTTCTTC. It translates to CASSQDQAQRGYEQFF.

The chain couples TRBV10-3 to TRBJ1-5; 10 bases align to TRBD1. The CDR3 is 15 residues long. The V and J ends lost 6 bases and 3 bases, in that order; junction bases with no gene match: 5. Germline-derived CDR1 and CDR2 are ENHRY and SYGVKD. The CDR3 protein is CAIRGGQGNNQPQHF. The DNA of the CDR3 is TGTGCCATCAGAGGGGGACAGGGGAACAATCAGCCCCAGCATTTT.

The CDR3 protein is CASNGQGSSYEQYF. For the CDR3, the DNA is TGTGCCAGCAACGGACAGGGTAGCTCCTACGAGCAGTACTTC. The V gene is TRBV3-1 (or the pseudogene TRBV3-2), the J gene TRBJ2-7, with 8 bases identical to TRBD1. The CDR3 spans 14 residues. V was pared by 7 bases and J by 0 bases, with 5 bases of the junction left unmatched. Germline lookup yields CDR1 LGHDT and CDR2 YNNKEL (reference sequence).

CDR3 region: CASSVAGGPDTQYF. The CDR3 DNA reads as TGTGCCAGCAGCGTAGCGGGGGGCCCAGATACGCAGTATTTT. This rearrangement joins TRBV9 to TRBJ2-3; a weak D match, TRBD2 (7 bases). V was pared by 0 bases and J by 4 bases, with 9 bases between. The CDR3 is 14 residues long. The V gene's germline CDR1 is SGDLS and CDR2 YYNGEE.

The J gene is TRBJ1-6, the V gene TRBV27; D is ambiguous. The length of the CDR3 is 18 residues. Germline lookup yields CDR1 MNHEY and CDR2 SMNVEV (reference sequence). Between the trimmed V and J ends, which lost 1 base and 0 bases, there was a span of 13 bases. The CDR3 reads CASSLLYSPNSYNSPLHF. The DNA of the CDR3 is TGTGCCAGCAGTTTATTATACAGTCCTAACTCCTATAATTCACCCCTCCACTTT.

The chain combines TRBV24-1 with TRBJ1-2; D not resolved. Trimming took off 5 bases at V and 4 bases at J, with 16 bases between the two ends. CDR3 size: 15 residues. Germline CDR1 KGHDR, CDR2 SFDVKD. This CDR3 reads CATSGPPEIFYGYTF. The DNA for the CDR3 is TGTGCCACCAGTGGTCCCCCGGAGATTTTCTATGGCTACACCTTC.

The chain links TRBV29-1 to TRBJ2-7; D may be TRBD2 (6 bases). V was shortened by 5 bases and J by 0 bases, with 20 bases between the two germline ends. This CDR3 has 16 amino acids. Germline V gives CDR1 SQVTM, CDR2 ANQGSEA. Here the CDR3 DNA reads TGCAGCGTTAGTAAGGTCGGGGGTTATTACTCCTACGAGCAGTACTTC. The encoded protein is CSVSKVGGYYSYEQYF.

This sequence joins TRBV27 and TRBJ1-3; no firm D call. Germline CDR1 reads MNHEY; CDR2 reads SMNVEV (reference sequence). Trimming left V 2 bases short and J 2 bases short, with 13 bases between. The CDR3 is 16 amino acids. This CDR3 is CASSLKAEVAGNTIYF. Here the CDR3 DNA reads TGTGCCAGCAGTTTAAAGGCGGAGGTGGCTGGAAACACCATATATTTT.